This entry is about one TCR beta chain. Its antigen remains unknown. Trimming removed 7 bases from V and 3 bases from J; junction bases left unmatched: 7. The CDR3 length is 14 residues. Germline-derived CDR1 and CDR2 are MNHEY and SVGAGI. The data originate from a study of Ad26.COV2.S vaccination and SARS-CoV-2 variants. The overall study: Ad26.COV2.S was injected intramuscularly once or twice, 56 days apart. Study results and limitations: The study found similar non-spike TCR breadth in vaccine and placebo recipients.

Method: immunoSEQ multiplex PCR; TCRdb's copy keeps in-frame clones and lacks some. The sample contains 450,000 to 550,000 clones, roughly nine tenths of which appear only once. Documented treatment: 15 to 20 received Ad26.COV2.S at low or high dose, single or two shots; about 5 received placebo; per-sample allocation not given. The study sampled participants on day 63 after the first vaccine or placebo injection. The sample was peripheral blood, taken in a trial of Ad26.COV2.S vaccine versus placebo. The receptor was isolated from a person aged 18-65 years who received the Ad26.COV2.S COVID-19 vaccine or a placebo. The J gene is TRBJ2-3, the V gene TRBV6-5; 7 bases align to TRBD2. CDR3 in DNA: TGTGCCAGCAACCATGGGAGGGTTACAGATACGCAGTATTTT. Residues: CASNHGRVTDTQYF.